The clone carrying this T cell receptor beta chain occurred once. Per the original data handling: Amplification with reference gene primers provided the estimates of nucleated cell counts. TCRdb's copy holds only in-frame clones and misses some; the assay was immunoSEQ multiplex PCR. V, J and clone size reflect that table, while D and trimming were determined from the DNA. The sample yields over 200,000 clones, approximately 85% seen once. The germline CDR1 and CDR2 sequences are LGHDT and YNNKEL (reference sequence). V lost 1 base to trimming and J lost 3 bases, with 12 bases between them. The CDR3 contains 15 residues. This specimen comes from a study of blood T cell repertoires in COVID-19. Study in general: Spain, Italy and the United States supplied samples that represented acute and convalescent COVID-19. The cDNA or gDNA used as material had been derived from T cells, B-cell-depleted T cells, or PBMCs.

The TCR sequence derives from a human donor in a cohort sampled during active COVID-19. Material for sequencing was peripheral blood. J is TRBJ1-1 and V is TRBV3-1 (or the pseudogene TRBV3-2), with no clear D. The CDR3 coding sequence is TGTGCCAGCAGCCAAGGGCCTGAGAGGGACACTGAAGCTTTCTTT. This sequence encodes CASSQGPERDTEAFF.